One and the same sample provided the 18 T cell receptor beta chains below, sequenced in a study of CD8 T cells in ankylosing spondylitis. General observations from the study: Ankylosing spondylitis blood seemed to carry a telltale TCR beta motif made of roughly 8 highly homologous variants.

TCRdb reprocessed the 5' RACE reads via MiXCR and lists one record per CDR3 protein. Of about 800,000 distinct CDR3 sequences in the sample, about 10% are singletons; the top ten hold around 0.51%. No antigens are known for them. The specimen was blood, either unsorted or a sorted T cell fraction (not recorded which). The receptors stem from a male donor with ankylosing spondylitis.

This clonotype was counted at least ten times. The chain recombines TRBV9 with TRBJ2-4; 8 nucleotides agree with TRBD1. The CDR3 covers 13 residues. Per germline, CDR1 SGDLS and CDR2 YYNGEE. V lost 1 base, J lost 10 bases, and 4 bases stayed unmatched. The CDR3 sequence is CASSVRRQGIQYF. The CDR3 coding sequence is TGTGCCAGCAGCGTAAGGAGACAGGGGATTCAGTACTTC.

Ten or more counts support this clonotype. Germline is not matched at one junction end, which may reflect a read error. The chain is built from TRBV20-1 and TRBJ1-5, with a weak D call TRBD1 (6 bases). This CDR3 spans 13 amino acids. Germline V gene lookup returns CDR1 DFQATT and CDR2 SNEGSKA (reference sequence). CDR3 in DNA: TGTTCCCCAGGGGAAGGGAGCAATCAGCCCCAGCATTTT. Translating it yields CSPGEGSNQPQHF.

This clonotype has ten or more counts. The gene calls are TRBV5-5 and TRBJ2-3; TRBD1 might be the D (5 bases). Trimming left V 1 base short and J 4 bases short, with 13 bases between. CDR1 and CDR2 (germline): SGHKS, YYEKEE (reference sequence). CDR3 length: 15 amino acids. In nucleotides, the CDR3 is TGTGCCAGCAGCTTGTCCCAGGGAAGGGCAGATACGCAGTATTTT. Translated, it gives CASSLSQGRADTQYF.

The chain employs TRBV12-3 or TRBV12-4 and TRBJ2-7; 7 positions match TRBD1. The CDR3 covers 15 residues. J lost 2 bases, V lost 2 bases, and 6 bases had no gene match. The CDR3: CASSLWLGTAYEQYF. The CDR3 DNA sequence: TGTGCCAGCAGTTTATGGTTGGGGACAGCCTACGAGCAGTACTTC.

This clonotype was recorded at least ten times. The chain employs TRBV25-1 and TRBJ1-2, with D uncertain. There are 13 residues in the CDR3. Deletions cut 5 bases from V and 3 bases from J, with 10 bases between. Germline V gene sequence: CDR1 MGHDK, CDR2 SYGVNS. The CDR3 DNA follows: TGTGCCAGCAGTCCACGCTCCCACTATGGCTACACCTTC. Amino acid sequence: CASSPRSHYGYTF.

This clonotype appeared a few times. The chain has TRBV20-1 and TRBJ1-1; D gene unclear. The germline CDR1 and CDR2 sequences are DFQATT and SNEGSKA (reference sequence). CDR3 length: 13 amino acids. Trimming stripped 1 base from V and 4 bases from J, with 10 bases between. CDR3 in amino acids: CSARALVGTEAFF. The CDR3 bases are TGCAGTGCTAGAGCCTTAGTCGGCACTGAAGCTTTCTTT.

In this sample, this clonotype turned up a few times. J is TRBJ2-3 and V is TRBV20-1, with TRBD2 matching 12 bases. The CDR3 sequence is 16 residues long. CDR1 DFQATT and CDR2 SNEGSKA come from the germline V gene (reference sequence). V dropped 5 bases and J dropped 4; count of bases not matched to a gene: 10. In DNA, the CDR3 is TGCAGTGCTTCGACTAGCGGGAGCCGGGGTCCAGATACGCAGTATTTT. Protein product: CSASTSGSRGPDTQYF.

The chain joins TRBV7-2 to TRBJ1-5; no definite D call. The CDR3 is 14 amino acids. Per germline, CDR1 SGHTA and CDR2 FQGNSA. V shed 3 bases and J shed 3 bases, with 9 bases lying between them. The CDR3 DNA sequence: TGTGCCAGCAGCTTGGGGTCTCCCAATCAGCCCCAGCATTTT. Translating gives CASSLGSPNQPQHF.

This clonotype was detected only a few times. The chain uses TRBV7-2 and TRBJ2-5; D remains ambiguous. Germline CDR1 SGHTA, CDR2 FQGNSA. The V gene lost 5 bases and the J gene lost 9 bases, with 22 bases spanning the gap. The CDR3 covers 15 residues. In DNA, the CDR3 is TGTGCCAGCAGCCCCAGGTGGGCACTCAAGAGACCCCAGTACTTC. Translation gives CASSPRWALKRPQYF.

This clonotype occurred a few times. V and J are TRBV10-3 and TRBJ2-5; D gene unclear. Germline CDR1 is ENHRY and CDR2 is SYGVKD. Trimming took off 7 bases at V and 0 bases at J, with 9 bases between the two ends. The CDR3 totals 13 residues. Here the CDR3 DNA reads TGTGCCATCACCGCAGACAACCAAGAGACCCAGTACTTC. It codes for CAITADNQETQYF.

This clonotype appeared many times. This chain links TRBV12-3 or TRBV12-4 with TRBJ1-2; D call uncertain. The CDR3 runs 15 residues. Between the trimmed V and J ends, which lost 5 bases and 4 bases, there was a span of 17 bases. CDR3 DNA: TGTGCCAGCAGTCCCGGGCCGAACCTGGGCTATGGCTACACCTTC. Protein product: CASSPGPNLGYGYTF.

J is TRBJ2-3 and V is TRBV6-2 or TRBV6-3; possible D gene TRBD2, 5 bases. The CDR3 runs 15 residues. Germline V gene lookup returns CDR1 MNHEY and CDR2 SVGEGT. Trimming stripped 7 bases from V and 6 bases from J, with 20 bases between. Written as DNA, the CDR3 is TGTGCCAGCACTCCCGGAAGGCTAGCTATCGATACGCAGTATTTT. Translation gives CASTPGRLAIDTQYF.

This clonotype was detected only a few times. The gene calls are TRBV10-3 and TRBJ2-3; D is unresolved. CDR1 is ENHRY and CDR2 is SYGVKD in the germline V gene. V was trimmed by 3 bases and J by 0 bases, leaving 7 bases between them. This CDR3 is built from 14 residues. Written as DNA, the CDR3 is TGTGCCATCAGTGAACCCCCGAGCACAGATACGCAGTATTTT. Its protein is CAISEPPSTDTQYF.

J is TRBJ2-1 and V is TRBV20-1; D may be TRBD2 (5 bases). Trimming cost V 0 bases and J 8 bases, with 14 bases left between them. The germline V gene encodes CDR1 DFQATT and CDR2 SNEGSKA (reference sequence). The CDR3 totals 14 residues. CDR3 in DNA: TGCAGTGCTAGAGATTGGAGGAGAGGTGATGAGCAGTTCTTC. Translating gives CSARDWRRGDEQFF.

The rearrangement links TRBV18 to TRBJ2-7; the D is unclear. The V gene's germline CDR1 is KGHSH and CDR2 LQKENI. This CDR3 is built from 12 residues. V lost 2 bases and J lost 2, with 4 bases in between. Written as DNA, the CDR3 is TGTGCCAGCTCACCAAAACCCTACGAGCAGTACTTC. As protein: CASSPKPYEQYF.

This chain connects TRBV6-2 or TRBV6-3 to TRBJ1-2; no clear D gene. The V gene lost 7 bases and the J gene lost 4 bases, with 16 bases spanning the gap. The CDR3 runs to 14 residues. CDR1 and CDR2 (germline): MNHEY, SVGEGT. The CDR3 DNA follows: TGTGCCAGCACCCAAGGAGGGCTTAGCTATGGCTACACCTTC. Its protein is CASTQGGLSYGYTF.

The chain carries TRBV6-2 or TRBV6-3 and TRBJ2-1; no firm D call. The V gene's germline CDR1 is MNHEY and CDR2 SVGEGT. The ends were cut back, 6 bases at V and 2 bases at J, with 11 bases in the middle. This CDR3 comprises 14 residues. The chain's CDR3 is CASRGRRTYNEQFF. CDR3 coding DNA: TGTGCCAGCAGAGGACGGAGAACCTACAATGAGCAGTTCTTC.

CDR3 sequence (DNA): TGTGCCAGCAGAAACAGGGGGCACACCGGGGAGCTGTTTTTT. This codes for CASRNRGHTGELFF. The V and J genes are TRBV6-1 and TRBJ2-2; 9 bases fit TRBD1. The CDR3 sequence is 14 residues long. V lost 6 bases, J lost 3 bases, and 2 bases stayed unmatched. CDR1 is MNHNS, CDR2 SASEGT, per germline.